These 3 T cell receptor beta chains came from one sample sequenced in a study of cytomegalovirus exposure and HLA in healthy donors (dated 2017 in TCRdb). The library was generated by the immunoSEQ multiplex PCR assay. The multiplex PCR relied on a mix of 60 forward primers for TCR Vbeta segments and 13 reverse primers for TCR Jbeta segments. TCRdb obtained this table from immuneACCESS and retained in-frame rearrangements with V and J assigned. These tables miss some clones; where compared with another copy, unresolved V genes account for less than half of the shortfall, and the remainder is unexplained. The sample profile shows under 200,000 clones; around 80% of them were found once. In total, the top ten clones hold roughly 1.9% of the sample. Sample: PBMCs. Receptor source: a human donor in good health.

The V gene is TRBV4-1, the J gene TRBJ1-2; D perhaps matches TRBD1 (6 bases). There are 16 residues in the CDR3. The V and J ends lost 2 bases and 1 base respectively, with 14 bases between them. Germline CDR1 MGHRA, CDR2 YSYEKL. CDR3 nucleotide sequence: TGCGCCAGCAGCCAACAACAGGGACCCCTTAACTATGGCTACACCTTC. This sequence encodes CASSQQQGPLNYGYTF.

This chain links TRBV2 with TRBJ2-1; 7 nucleotides agree with TRBD1. Per the germline V gene, CDR1 is SNHLY and CDR2 is FYNNEI. V lost 6 bases, J lost 0 bases, and 5 bases stayed unmatched. This CDR3 is built from 15 residues. CDR3 in amino acids: CASREDRSSYNEQFF. The CDR3 DNA is TGTGCCAGCAGGGAGGACAGGAGCTCCTACAATGAGCAGTTCTTC.

V is TRBV5-1 and J is TRBJ1-1; TRBD1 aligns across 9 bases. CDR1 is SGHRS and CDR2 is YFSETQ in the germline V gene. CDR3 length equals 15 residues. The V and J ends lost 4 bases and 3 bases, in that order; junction bases with no gene match: 7. CDR3 sequence (DNA): TGCGCCAGCAGCCCTTGGACAGGGGCGGACACTGAAGCTTTCTTT. This sequence encodes CASSPWTGADTEAFF.